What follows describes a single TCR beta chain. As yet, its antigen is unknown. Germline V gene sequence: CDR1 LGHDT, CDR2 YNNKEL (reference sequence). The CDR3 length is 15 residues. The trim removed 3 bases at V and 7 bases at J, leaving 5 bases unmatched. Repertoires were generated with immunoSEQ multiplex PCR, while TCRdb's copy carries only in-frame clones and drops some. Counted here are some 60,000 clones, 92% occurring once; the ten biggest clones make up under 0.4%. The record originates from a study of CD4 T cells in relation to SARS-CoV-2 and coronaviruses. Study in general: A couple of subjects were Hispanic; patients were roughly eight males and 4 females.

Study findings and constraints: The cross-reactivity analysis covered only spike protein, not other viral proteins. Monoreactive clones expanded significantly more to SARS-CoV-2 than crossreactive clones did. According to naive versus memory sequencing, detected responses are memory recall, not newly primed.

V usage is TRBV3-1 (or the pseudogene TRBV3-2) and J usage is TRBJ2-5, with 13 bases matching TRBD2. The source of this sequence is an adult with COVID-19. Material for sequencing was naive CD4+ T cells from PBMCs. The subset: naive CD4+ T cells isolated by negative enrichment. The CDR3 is CASSHWTSGGGTQYF. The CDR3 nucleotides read TGTGCCAGCAGCCATTGGACTAGCGGGGGAGGGACCCAGTACTTC.